This T cell receptor (beta chain) was recovered during a study of T-cell reconstitution after alpha-beta-depleted transplantation in children. V was cut by 7 bases and J by 0 bases, with 12 bases left in between. This CDR3 is built from 15 residues. Preparation of the TCRbeta library involved a method that used unique molecular identifiers. TCRdb redid the calling of the PCR reads with MiXCR, one entry per CDR3 protein. Of some 400,000 distinct CDR3 sequences listed, roughly 20% were seen once; the top ten hold approximately 3.8%. The rearrangement uses TRBV12-3 or TRBV12-4 and TRBJ2-2; no clear D. The receptor comes from a human donor who donated a stem cell graft to a child with acute myeloid leukemia. Sequencing used PBMCs from the stem cell graft donor, obtained from the stem cell graft. CDR3 coding DNA: TGTGCCAGCACCCCCAGCAGGACGAACACCGGGGAGCTGTTTTTT. This translates into CASTPSRTNTGELFF.